Below, 7 T cell receptor beta chains from the same sample are listed, as sequenced in a study of T-cell reconstitution after alpha-beta-depleted transplantation in children. Notes on the study in general: A year had passed since transplant, and T-cell counts and diversity by then came mostly from newly produced T cells.

A TCRbeta library incorporating unique molecular identifiers was prepared. From the PCR reads, TCRdb called clonotypes with MiXCR, one entry per CDR3 protein. The sample has about 300,000 distinct CDR3 sequences, 6% to 10% seen once. No antigens are known for them. The sample in question was peripheral blood, obtained 360 days after TCRalphabeta/CD19-depleted stem cell transplant. These receptors were taken from a female patient between 2 and 10 years old who had a stem cell transplant for Fanconi anemia, so the T cells may come from the graft donor.

This clonotype was recorded at least ten times. V gene TRBV29-1 combines with J gene TRBJ1-2, with no clear D. This CDR3 contains 13 residues. Germline values: CDR1 SQVTM, CDR2 ANQGSEA. The germline V and J ends were trimmed by 0 bases and 4 bases, with 9 bases remaining between them. CDR3 DNA: TGCAGCGTTGAAGATCGGAGGGTCTATGGCTACACCTTC. Residues: CSVEDRRVYGYTF.

This chain uses TRBV7-9 with TRBJ1-2; the D is unclear. The V gene lost 5 bases and the J gene lost 2 bases, with 15 bases spanning the gap. The V gene's germline CDR1 is SEHNR and CDR2 FQNEAQ (reference sequence). CDR3 length: 15 amino acids. CDR3 sequence: CASSPALTPNYGYTF. CDR3 nucleotide sequence: TGTGCCAGCAGCCCCGCCCTGACACCGAACTATGGCTACACCTTC.

The chain recombines TRBV5-1 with TRBJ2-5, with 12 positions matching TRBD2. Germline V gives CDR1 SGHRS, CDR2 YFSETQ. The CDR3 runs 16 residues. V lost 4 bases, J lost 2 bases, and 6 bases stayed unmatched. The CDR3 DNA reads TGCGCCAGCAGCAGCGGACTAGCGGGGCTACAAGAGACCCAGTACTTC. This sequence encodes CASSSGLAGLQETQYF.

The V gene is TRBV4-1, the J gene TRBJ1-1, with 7 bases that match TRBD1. There are 17 residues in the CDR3. Germline lookup yields CDR1 MGHRA and CDR2 YSYEKL. V trimming: 4 bases; J trimming: 6 bases; junction bases outside the gene matches: 17. The CDR3 spells CASSRQGKGGFDAEAFF. The CDR3 DNA follows: TGCGCCAGCAGCCGACAGGGTAAGGGAGGTTTTGACGCTGAAGCTTTCTTT.

In its sample, this clonotype was seen many times. The chain uses TRBV11-2 and TRBJ2-1; 8 positions match TRBD1. V gave up 1 base and J gave up 2 bases; unmatched junction bases: 4. The CDR3 is 16 residues long. CDR1 is SGHAT and CDR2 is FQNNGV in the germline V gene. In nucleotides, the CDR3 is TGTGCCAGCAGCTTAGCAGGACAGGGTACCTACAATGAGCAGTTCTTC. This codes for CASSLAGQGTYNEQFF.

This clonotype was recorded at least ten times. This chain uses TRBV6-6 with TRBJ2-5; D call uncertain. This CDR3 is built from 12 residues. Trimming took 6 bases from V and 6 from J, leaving 11 bases between them. CDR1 and CDR2 (germline): MNHNY, SVGAGI (reference sequence). For the CDR3, the DNA is TGTGCCAGCAGCTTTGTTTGGAAGACCCAGTACTTC. This encodes CASSFVWKTQYF.

This clonotype was counted many times. The chain employs TRBV29-1 and TRBJ1-5; D remains unclear. The CDR3 contains 12 residues. Trimming took 1 base from V and 3 from J, leaving 4 bases between them. Per germline, CDR1 SQVTM and CDR2 ANQGSEA. The chain's CDR3 is CSVEVFNQPQHF. The CDR3 DNA follows: TGCAGCGTTGAAGTGTTCAATCAGCCCCAGCATTTT.